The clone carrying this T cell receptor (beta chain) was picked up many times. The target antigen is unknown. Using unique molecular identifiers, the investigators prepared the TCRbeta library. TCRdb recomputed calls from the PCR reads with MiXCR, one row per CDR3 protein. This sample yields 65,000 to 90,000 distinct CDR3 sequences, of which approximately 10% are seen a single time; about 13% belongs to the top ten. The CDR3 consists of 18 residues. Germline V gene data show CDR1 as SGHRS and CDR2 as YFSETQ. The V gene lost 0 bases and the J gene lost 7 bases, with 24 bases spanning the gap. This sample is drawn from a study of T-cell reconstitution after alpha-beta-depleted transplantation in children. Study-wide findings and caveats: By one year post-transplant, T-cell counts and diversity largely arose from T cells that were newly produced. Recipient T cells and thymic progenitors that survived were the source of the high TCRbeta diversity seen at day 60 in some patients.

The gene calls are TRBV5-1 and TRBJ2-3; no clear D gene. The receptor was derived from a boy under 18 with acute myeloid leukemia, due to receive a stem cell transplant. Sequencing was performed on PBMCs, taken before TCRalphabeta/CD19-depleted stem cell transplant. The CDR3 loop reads CASSLGNQALPLYNTQYF. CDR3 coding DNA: TGCGCCAGCAGCTTGGGAAATCAGGCCCTGCCTTTGTATAATACGCAGTATTTT.